A single sample gave rise to the 11 T cell receptor beta chains below, sequenced in a study of blood T cell repertoires in COVID-19. Measured with immunoSEQ multiplex PCR; TCRdb has only the in-frame clones, and not every one. The table records roughly 280,000 clones, 90% of them present only once. The sample comprised PBMCs or T cells enriched from blood (not recorded which). These receptors originate from a woman younger than 45 with acute COVID-19.

This clone was seen just once. J is TRBJ2-7 and V is TRBV9; TRBD2 matches 13 bases. The V gene end was trimmed by 4 bases and the J gene end by 0 bases; junction bases not matched to a gene: 16. The CDR3 loop spans 20 amino acids. From germline, CDR1 is SGDLS and CDR2 YYNGEE. CDR3 sequence: CASSPSPLTSGRQSSYEQYF. CDR3 sequence (DNA): TGTGCCAGCAGCCCCTCACCTTTGACTAGCGGGAGGCAAAGCTCCTACGAGCAGTACTTC.

The V gene is TRBV4-1, the J gene TRBJ2-7, with D perhaps TRBD1 (5 bases). The germline V gene encodes CDR1 MGHRA and CDR2 YSYEKL. The germline V and J ends were trimmed by 1 base and 3 bases, with 7 bases remaining between them. There are 13 residues in the CDR3. CDR3 sequence reads: CASSQGGSYEQYF. In DNA, the CDR3 is TGCGCCAGCAGCCAAGGGGGCAGCTACGAGCAGTACTTC.

V is TRBV27 and J is TRBJ2-5; D remains ambiguous. The ends were cut back, 4 bases at V and 4 bases at J, with 16 bases in the middle. The CDR3 covers 15 residues. Germline CDR1 reads MNHEY; CDR2 reads SMNVEV (reference sequence). The CDR3: CASSSLEFGSETQYF. CDR3 bases: TGTGCCAGCAGTTCTCTGGAGTTCGGGTCAGAGACCCAGTACTTC.

The chain uses TRBV14 and TRBJ2-7; a possible D gene is TRBD2 (6 bases). Looked up from germline, CDR1 is SGHDN and CDR2 is FVKESK. Trimming removed 2 bases at V and 8 bases at J, with 25 bases between. The length of the CDR3 is 17 residues. CDR3 region: CASSQQIIKTGTGKQYF. CDR3 in DNA: TGTGCCAGCAGCCAACAAATCATTAAAACCGGGACTGGAAAGCAGTACTTC.

CDR3 residues: CASSLSGSNQPQHF. CDR3 sequence (DNA): TGTGCCAGCAGTTTAAGCGGTAGCAATCAGCCCCAGCATTTT. The chain carries TRBV28 and TRBJ1-5; no clear D. This CDR3 has 14 amino acids. Germline V gene sequence: CDR1 MDHEN, CDR2 SYDVKM. Deletions cut 2 bases from V and 0 bases from J, with 5 bases between.

This clone has just one count. The rearrangement joins TRBV24-1 to TRBJ2-1; TRBD1 matches at 7 bases. The J segment lost 0 bases and the V segment lost 5 bases, leaving 6 bases of the junction unmatched. Germline V gene sequence: CDR1 KGHDR, CDR2 SFDVKD. This CDR3 comprises 16 residues. The CDR3 loop is CATSVQTGSSYNEQFF. In DNA, the CDR3 is TGTGCCACCAGTGTCCAGACAGGGAGCTCCTACAATGAGCAGTTCTTC.

The chain is built from TRBV5-4 and TRBJ1-2; no reliable D call. CDR1 is SGHNT and CDR2 is YYREEE in the germline V gene (reference sequence). The germline V and J ends were trimmed by 0 bases and 8 bases, with 11 bases remaining between them. This CDR3 region has 13 residues. CDR3 sequence: CASSLEFPGGYTF. CDR3 coding DNA: TGTGCCAGCAGCTTGGAATTTCCCGGGGGCTACACCTTC.

The chain couples TRBV19 to TRBJ2-1; the D gene is possibly TRBD1 (6 bases). CDR1 is LNHDA, CDR2 SQIVND, per germline (reference sequence). V gave up 1 base and J gave up 8 bases, with 18 bases separating them. CDR3 size: 16 residues. CDR3 DNA sequence: TGTGCCAGTAGTATAGGGGTCAGGGGCCCTTCGGATGAGCAGTTCTTC. It yields the protein CASSIGVRGPSDEQFF.

The chain links TRBV5-5 to TRBJ1-1; 9 bases match TRBD1. The CDR3 consists of 13 residues. In germline, CDR1 is SGHKS, CDR2 YYEKEE (reference sequence). The V segment lost 5 bases and the J segment 7 bases; nucleotides outside the gene matches: 6. The CDR3 DNA follows: TGTGCCAGCAGGGCTACAGGGGGCAGTGAAGCTTTCTTT. It yields the protein CASRATGGSEAFF.

The sample holds one count of this clone. The chain is built from TRBV27 and TRBJ2-3, with TRBD2 matching 8 bases. There are 15 residues in the CDR3. Germline V CDR1 and CDR2: MNHEY, SMNVEV (reference sequence). The junction had 4 bases not matched to a gene; V was cut back by 0 bases and J by 5 bases. CDR3 region: CASSLSGTSGDTQYF. The CDR3 nucleotides are TGTGCCAGCAGTTTATCGGGGACTAGTGGAGATACGCAGTATTTT.

The chain combines TRBV9 with TRBJ2-1; 9 bases map to TRBD2. The length of the CDR3 is 15 residues. J gave up 6 bases and V 2 bases, and 6 bases lay outside the gene matches. Germline loops: CDR1 SGDLS, CDR2 YYNGEE. The CDR3 nucleotides are TGTGCCAGCAGCGTGGGGGCACTAGCGGGCAATGAGCAGTTCTTC. Amino acids: CASSVGALAGNEQFF. The whole variable domain, filled in from reference TRBV9 and TRBJ2-1, reads DSGVTQTPKHLITATGQRVTLRCSPRSGDLSVYWYQQSLDQGLQFLIQYYNGEERAKGNILERFSAQQFPDLHSELNLSSLELGDSALYFCASSVGALAGNEQFFGPGTRLTVL.